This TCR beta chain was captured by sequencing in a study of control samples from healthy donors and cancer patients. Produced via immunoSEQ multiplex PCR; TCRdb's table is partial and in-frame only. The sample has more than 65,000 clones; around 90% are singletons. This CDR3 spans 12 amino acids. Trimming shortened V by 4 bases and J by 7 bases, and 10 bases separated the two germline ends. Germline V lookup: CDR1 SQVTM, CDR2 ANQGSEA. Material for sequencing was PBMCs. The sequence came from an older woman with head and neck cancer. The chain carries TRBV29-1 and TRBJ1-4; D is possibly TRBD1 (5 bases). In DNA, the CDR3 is TGCAGCGTTGGGGGGGGAAGTGAAAAACTGTTTTTT. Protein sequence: CSVGGGSEKLFF.